The rows below give T cell receptor beta chains drawn from one sample of a study of read filtering for tumor transcriptome and immune sequencing. MiXCR, run by TCRdb on the reads, gives a single entry per CDR3 protein. The repertoire holds approximately 90,000 distinct CDR3 sequences, with roughly 21% as singletons. Sample: a population of CD138-negative cells sorted from bone marrow. The receptor set was obtained from a donor at least 40 years old with multiple myeloma. CDR3s leave out the opening cysteine and the closing phenylalanine or tryptophan. Fields, in order: J gene, V gene, D gene, CDR3 protein. D genes are given only for firm matches.

TRBJ2-7,TRBV7-9,TRBD1,ASSTWDRADEQY
TRBJ1-5,TRBV20-1,-,SASPNQPQH
TRBJ1-5,TRBV28,-,ASSPETGRNQPQH
TRBJ1-5,TRBV3-1,-,ASSREGGQPQH
TRBJ2-7,TRBV27,-,ASSLPYPQY
TRBJ1-1,TRBV5-1,TRBD1,ASSSGQSSYTEAF
TRBJ2-7,TRBV5-1,-,ASSLDNLVGEQY
TRBJ2-7,TRBV14,-,ASSHSLEQY
TRBJ2-7,TRBV5-1,TRBD1,ASSSGTGLYEQY
TRBJ1-5,TRBV19,-,ASSGETRSNQPQH
TRBJ1-1,TRBV12-3/TRBV12-4,-,ASTPGAMNTEAF
TRBJ2-7,TRBV29-1,TRBD1,SVEGRGRGEQY
TRBJ2-1,TRBV5-1,TRBD2,ASRTTSGGNNEQF
TRBJ2-1,TRBV19,TRBD2,ASRVSGGPYNEQF